The source of this T cell receptor beta chain is a study of T cells in Graves' hyperthyroidism and ophthalmopathy. This CDR3 contains 17 residues. Germline assignment: CDR1 SGHRS and CDR2 YFSETQ. Germline trimming cut 4 bases from V and 5 bases from J; bases unmatched to any gene: 14. Researchers took RNA transcripts and amplified the TCR beta CDR3 regions from them. HTBI primers were used for first-round RT-PCR of the TCR CDR3. TCRdb analysed the multiplex PCR reads with MiXCR anew, one entry per CDR3 protein. Of some 350,000 distinct CDR3 sequences in the sample, roughly 15% were seen once. The receptor was derived from a woman in her forties with Graves' ophthalmopathy. Sequenced material: blood. V and J are TRBV5-1 and TRBJ1-5; 8 nucleotides agree with TRBD1. This chain's CDR3 is CASSPHQGQVVYQPQHF. DNA for the CDR3: TGCGCCAGCAGCCCCCACCAGGGACAGGTGGTTTATCAGCCCCAGCATTTT.